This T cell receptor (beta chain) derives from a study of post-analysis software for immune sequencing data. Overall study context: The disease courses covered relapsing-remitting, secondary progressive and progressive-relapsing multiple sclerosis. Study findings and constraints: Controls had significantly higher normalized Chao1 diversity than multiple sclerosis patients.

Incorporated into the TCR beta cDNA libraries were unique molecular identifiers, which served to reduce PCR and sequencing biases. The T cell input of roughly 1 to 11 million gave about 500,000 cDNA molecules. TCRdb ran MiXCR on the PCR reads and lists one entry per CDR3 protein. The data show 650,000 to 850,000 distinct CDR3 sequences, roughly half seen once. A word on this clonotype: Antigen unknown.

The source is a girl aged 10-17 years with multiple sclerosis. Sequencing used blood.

CDR3 sequence reads: CASSQDYRGSSYNSPLHF. In DNA form, the CDR3 reads TGCGCCAGCAGCCAAGATTATAGAGGAAGCTCCTATAATTCACCCCTCCACTTT. The rearrangement joins TRBV4-1 to TRBJ1-6; D is unclear. The CDR3 is made up of 18 amino acids. Per the germline V gene, CDR1 is MGHRA and CDR2 is YSYEKL. The V gene lost 0 bases and the J gene lost 0 bases, with 12 bases spanning the gap.